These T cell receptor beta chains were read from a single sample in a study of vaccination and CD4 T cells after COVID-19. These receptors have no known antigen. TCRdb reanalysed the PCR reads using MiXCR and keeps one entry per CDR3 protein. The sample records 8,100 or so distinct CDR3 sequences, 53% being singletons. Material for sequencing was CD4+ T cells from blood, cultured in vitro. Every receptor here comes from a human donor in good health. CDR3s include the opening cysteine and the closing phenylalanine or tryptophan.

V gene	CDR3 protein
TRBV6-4	CASRELAYTGELFF
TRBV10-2	CASRGIGGTEAFF
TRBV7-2	CASSFPRAGGDTIYF
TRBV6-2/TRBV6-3	CASSYSFGRGSHQPQHF
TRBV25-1	CASSGTSRVGAHNEQFF
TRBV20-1	CSASPRSRRETQYF
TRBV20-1	CSARFSGSSDTQYF
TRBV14	CASSPLKAAGQGRSNQPQHF
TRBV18	CASSTLGRIGNTIYF
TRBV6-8	CASRGSDNSPLHF
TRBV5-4	CASTDRGLSDTQYF
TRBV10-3	CAISASGQLGNQPQHF
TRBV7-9	CASSLASGGEAFF
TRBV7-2	CASSLGVRGNTDTQYF
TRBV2	CASRNTGRGAFF
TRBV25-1	CASSPSGGSYNEQFF
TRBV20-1	CSARVLLSWGAEGNSPLHF
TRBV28	CAGSSGTGDTLPLHF
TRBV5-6	CASSLGRRGADTGELFF
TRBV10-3	CAISGDRGGTGELFF
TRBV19	CASSAAGGGAGGYTF
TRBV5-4	CASSLAGGMDYGYTF
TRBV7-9	CASSPTVQGEKLFF
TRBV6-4	CASSPEGRGELFF
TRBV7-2	CASSLQGLSGLHEQFF
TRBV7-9	CASSFKGQGHEQYF
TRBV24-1	CATSVGEVTDTQYF
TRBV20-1	CSASTGALSYGYTF
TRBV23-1	CARTTRVRNTEAFF
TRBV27	CASSTTNGVIQETQYF
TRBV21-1	CASSKGAWAGETQYF
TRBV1	CTSSPSRTGLIYSGNTIYF
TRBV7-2	CASSPPPGGSGSEQYF
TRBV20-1	CRTLGGYGYTF
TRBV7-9	CASSLAGRVNYGYTF
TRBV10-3	CASSSARAPLNTEAFF
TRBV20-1	CSAREIGRLYGYTF
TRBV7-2	CASSPGQRQETQYF
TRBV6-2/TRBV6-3	CASTGGKKGGYGYTF
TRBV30	CAWRHMNTEAFF
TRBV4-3	CASSQWDLPNYGYTF
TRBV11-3	CASSSPRAPEAFF
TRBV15	CATSSTGSGELFF
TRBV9	CASSPRPTDTQYF
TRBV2	CASSGGIWTENTGELFF
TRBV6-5	CASSWTGTNTEAFF
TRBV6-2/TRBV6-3	CASSYSGTGGVQYLNTEAFF
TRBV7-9	CASSLEGVGNYGYTF
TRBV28	CASSPGGPGANVLTF
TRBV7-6	CASSPTGERYEQYF
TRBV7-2	CASSKRDRGFTDTQYF
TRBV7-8	CASSLSLAKNIQYF
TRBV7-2	CASSPRLGSGANVLTF
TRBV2	CASSERGENIGELFF
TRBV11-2	CASSLDSVGNTEAFF